This T cell receptor beta chain emerged from a study of shared clonotypes between healthy human individuals. In the study overall: In total, the donors were two women and a few men aged 18 to 49.

This CDR3 spans 11 amino acids. The germline gives CDR1 SNHLY, CDR2 FYNNEI. Between the trimmed V and J ends, which lost 2 bases and 8 bases, there was a span of 6 bases. Repertoires were generated with immunoSEQ multiplex PCR, while TCRdb's copy carries only in-frame clones and drops some. The sample includes some 2,000,000 clones, about 94% of them seen just once. The naive CD8 fraction comprised CD45RO-negative cells positively selected for CCR7 and excluded terminally differentiated effector memory CD45RA+ cells. J is TRBJ1-1 and V is TRBV2, with D uncertain. The source is a man younger than 30 in good health. The sequenced material came from naive CD8+ T cells sorted from blood. The CDR3 protein is CASSESGEAFF. The DNA for the CDR3 is TGTGCCAGCAGTGAATCGGGCGAAGCTTTCTTT.